This T cell receptor beta chain emerged from a study of cytomegalovirus exposure and HLA in healthy donors. General study points: It emerged from a later analysis that several of the most significant clusters appeared to be linked to common viral pathogens. Most likely, a cluster of highly shared sequence variants arose as a sequencing artifact.

The PCR made use of 60 Vbeta and 13 Jbeta primers. Generated by immunoSEQ multiplex PCR, the TCRdb table keeps only in-frame clones and is missing some. The repertoire holds about 170,000 clones, with around 80% as singletons. Concerning this clone: No antigen is known for it.

Germline V CDR1 and CDR2: SGHKS, YYEKEE (reference sequence). The CDR3 extends over 16 amino acids. The ends lost 2 bases at V and 5 bases at J; junction bases unmatched: 4. The chain uses TRBV5-5 and TRBJ2-2, with 12 bases fitting TRBD1. The source is a woman aged 18 to 35 in good health and CMV-seronegative. The sequenced material came from PBMCs. The DNA of the CDR3 is TGTGCCAGCAGCTTAATGGGACAGGGGGCGACCGGGGAGCTGTTTTTT. Translated: CASSLMGQGATGELFF.